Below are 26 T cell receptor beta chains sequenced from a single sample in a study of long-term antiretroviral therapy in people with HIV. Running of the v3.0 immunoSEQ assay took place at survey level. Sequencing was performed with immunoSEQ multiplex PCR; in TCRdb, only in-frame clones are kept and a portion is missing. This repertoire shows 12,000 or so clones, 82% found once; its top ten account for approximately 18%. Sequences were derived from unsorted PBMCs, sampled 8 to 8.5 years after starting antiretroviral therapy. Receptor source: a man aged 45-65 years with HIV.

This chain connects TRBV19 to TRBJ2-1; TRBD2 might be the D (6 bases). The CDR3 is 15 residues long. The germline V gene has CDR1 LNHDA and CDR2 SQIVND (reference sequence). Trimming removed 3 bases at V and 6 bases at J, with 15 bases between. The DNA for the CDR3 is TGTGCCAGTAGTATCGACGACGAGGGAGGCAATGAGCAGTTCTTC. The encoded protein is CASSIDDEGGNEQFF.

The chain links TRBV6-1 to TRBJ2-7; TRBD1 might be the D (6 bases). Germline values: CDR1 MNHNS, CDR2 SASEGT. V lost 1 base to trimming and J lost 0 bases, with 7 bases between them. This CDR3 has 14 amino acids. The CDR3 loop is CASSEVGGSYEQYF. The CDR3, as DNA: TGTGCCAGCAGTGAAGTAGGGGGCTCCTACGAGCAGTACTTC.

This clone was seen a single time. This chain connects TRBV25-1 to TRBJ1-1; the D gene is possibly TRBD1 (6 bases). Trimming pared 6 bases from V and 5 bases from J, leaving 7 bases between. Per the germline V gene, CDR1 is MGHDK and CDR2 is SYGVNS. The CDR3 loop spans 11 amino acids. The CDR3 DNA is TGTGCCAGCAGCCAGGGGACTGAAGCTTTCTTT. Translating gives CASSQGTEAFF.

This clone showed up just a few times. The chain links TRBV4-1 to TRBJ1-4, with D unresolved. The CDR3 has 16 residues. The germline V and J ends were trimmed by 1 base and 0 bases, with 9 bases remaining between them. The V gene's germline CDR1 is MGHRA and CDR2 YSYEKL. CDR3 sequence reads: CASSQVHRATNEKLFF. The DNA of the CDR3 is TGCGCCAGCAGCCAAGTCCACAGAGCAACTAATGAAAAACTGTTTTTT.

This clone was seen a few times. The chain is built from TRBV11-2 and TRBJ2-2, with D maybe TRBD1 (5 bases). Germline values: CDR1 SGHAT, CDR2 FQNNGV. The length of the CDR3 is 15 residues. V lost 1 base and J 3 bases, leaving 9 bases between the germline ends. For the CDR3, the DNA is TGTGCCAGCAGCTTAGCAGGGTGGGACACCGGGGAGCTGTTTTTT. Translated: CASSLAGWDTGELFF.

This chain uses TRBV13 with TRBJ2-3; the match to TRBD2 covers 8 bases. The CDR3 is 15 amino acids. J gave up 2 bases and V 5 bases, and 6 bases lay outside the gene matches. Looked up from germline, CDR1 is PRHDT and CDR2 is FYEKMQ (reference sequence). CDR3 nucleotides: TGTGCCAGCAGCCTCGGGGGGGAGGACACAGATACGCAGTATTTT. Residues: CASSLGGEDTDTQYF.

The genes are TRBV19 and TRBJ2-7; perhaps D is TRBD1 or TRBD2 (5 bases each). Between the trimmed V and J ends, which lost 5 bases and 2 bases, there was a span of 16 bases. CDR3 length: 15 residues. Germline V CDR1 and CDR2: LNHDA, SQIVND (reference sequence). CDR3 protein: CASSGDLHPPYEQYF. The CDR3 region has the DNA TGTGCCAGTAGTGGGGACCTCCACCCCCCCTACGAGCAGTACTTC.

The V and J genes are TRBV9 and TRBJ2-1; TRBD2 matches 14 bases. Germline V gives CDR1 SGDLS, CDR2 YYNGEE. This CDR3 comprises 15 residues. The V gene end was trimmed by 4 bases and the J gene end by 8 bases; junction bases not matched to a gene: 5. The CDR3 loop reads CASSPGTSGGDEQFF. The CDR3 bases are TGTGCCAGCAGCCCCGGGACTAGCGGGGGTGATGAGCAGTTCTTC.

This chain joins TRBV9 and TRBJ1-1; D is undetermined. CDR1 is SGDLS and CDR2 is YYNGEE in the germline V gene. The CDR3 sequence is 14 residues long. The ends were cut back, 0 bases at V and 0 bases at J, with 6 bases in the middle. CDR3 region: CASSVGSLNTEAFF. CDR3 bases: TGTGCCAGCAGCGTAGGGAGCTTGAACACTGAAGCTTTCTTT.

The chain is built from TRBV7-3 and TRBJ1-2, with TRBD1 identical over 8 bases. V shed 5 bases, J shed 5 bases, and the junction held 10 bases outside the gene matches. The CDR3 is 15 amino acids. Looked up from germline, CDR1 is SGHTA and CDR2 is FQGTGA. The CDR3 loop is CASSPTGEQMYGYTF. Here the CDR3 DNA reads TGTGCCAGCAGCCCGACAGGGGAGCAGATGTATGGCTACACCTTC.

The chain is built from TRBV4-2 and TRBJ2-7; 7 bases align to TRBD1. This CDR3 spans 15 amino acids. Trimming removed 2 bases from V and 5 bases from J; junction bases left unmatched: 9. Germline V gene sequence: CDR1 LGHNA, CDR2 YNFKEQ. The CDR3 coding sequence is TGTGCCAGCAGCCAAATGATACTAACAGGGGACGAGCAGTACTTC. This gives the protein CASSQMILTGDEQYF.

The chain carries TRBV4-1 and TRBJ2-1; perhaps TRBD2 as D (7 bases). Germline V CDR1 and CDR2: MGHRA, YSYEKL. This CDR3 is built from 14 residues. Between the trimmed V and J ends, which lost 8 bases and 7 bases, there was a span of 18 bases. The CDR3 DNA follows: TGCGCCAGCGGGTTTGTTGGGGGGGCGAATGAGCAGTTCTTC. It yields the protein CASGFVGGANEQFF.

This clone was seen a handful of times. This chain's CDR3 is CASSLADQETQYF. CDR3 nucleotide sequence: TGTGCCAGCAGCTTAGCCGACCAAGAGACCCAGTACTTC. The chain joins TRBV13 to TRBJ2-5; D is uncertain. Trimming pared 1 base from V and 0 bases from J, leaving 3 bases between. The CDR3 extends over 13 amino acids. Germline CDR1 PRHDT, CDR2 FYEKMQ (reference sequence).

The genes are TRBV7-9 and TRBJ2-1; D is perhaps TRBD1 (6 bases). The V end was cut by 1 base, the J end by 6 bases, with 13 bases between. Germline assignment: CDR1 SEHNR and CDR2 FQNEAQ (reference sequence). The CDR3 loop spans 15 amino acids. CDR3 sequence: CASSLGQASVNEQFF. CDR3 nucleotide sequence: TGTGCCAGCAGCTTAGGACAGGCCAGCGTCAATGAGCAGTTCTTC.

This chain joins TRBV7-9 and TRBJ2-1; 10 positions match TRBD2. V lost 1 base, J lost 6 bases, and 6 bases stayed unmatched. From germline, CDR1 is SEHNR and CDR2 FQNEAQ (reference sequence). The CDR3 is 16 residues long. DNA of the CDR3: TGTGCCAGCAGCTTAGAGCGGGGGGGTTGGGGCAATGAGCAGTTCTTC. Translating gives CASSLERGGWGNEQFF.

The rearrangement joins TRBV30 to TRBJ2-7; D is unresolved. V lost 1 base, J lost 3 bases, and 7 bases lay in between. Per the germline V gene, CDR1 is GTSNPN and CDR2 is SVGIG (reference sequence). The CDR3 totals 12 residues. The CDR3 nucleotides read TGTGCCTGGAGTGAGGAGTACTACGAGCAGTACTTC. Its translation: CAWSEEYYEQYF.

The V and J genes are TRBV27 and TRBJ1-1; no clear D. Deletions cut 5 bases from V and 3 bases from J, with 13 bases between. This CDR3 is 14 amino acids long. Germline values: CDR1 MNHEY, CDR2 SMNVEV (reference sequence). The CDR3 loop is CASSLRQGYTEAFF. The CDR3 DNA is TGTGCCAGCAGTCTTCGACAAGGATACACTGAAGCTTTCTTT.

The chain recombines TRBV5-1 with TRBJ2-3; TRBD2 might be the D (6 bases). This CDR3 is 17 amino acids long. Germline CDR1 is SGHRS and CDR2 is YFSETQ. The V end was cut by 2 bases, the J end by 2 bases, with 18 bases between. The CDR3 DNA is TGCGCCAGCAGCTTAGCTCCGGGACTGGAAATCACAGATACGCAGTATTTT. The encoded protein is CASSLAPGLEITDTQYF.

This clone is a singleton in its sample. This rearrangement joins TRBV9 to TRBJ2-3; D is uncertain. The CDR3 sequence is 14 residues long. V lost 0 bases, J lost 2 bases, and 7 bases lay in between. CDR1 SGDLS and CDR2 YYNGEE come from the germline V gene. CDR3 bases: TGTGCCAGCAGCGTAGGGGGAATCACAGATACGCAGTATTTT. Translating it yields CASSVGGITDTQYF.

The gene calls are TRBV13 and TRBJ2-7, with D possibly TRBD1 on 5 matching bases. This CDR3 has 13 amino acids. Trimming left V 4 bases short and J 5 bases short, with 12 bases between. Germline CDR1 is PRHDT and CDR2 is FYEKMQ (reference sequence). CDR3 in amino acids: CASSSRVGDEQYF. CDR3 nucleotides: TGTGCCAGCAGCTCCCGGGTAGGGGACGAGCAGTACTTC.

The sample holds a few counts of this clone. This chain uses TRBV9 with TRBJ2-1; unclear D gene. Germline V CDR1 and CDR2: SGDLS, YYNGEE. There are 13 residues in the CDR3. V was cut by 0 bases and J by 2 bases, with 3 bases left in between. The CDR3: CASSVDTYNEQFF. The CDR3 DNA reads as TGTGCCAGCAGCGTAGACACCTACAATGAGCAGTTCTTC.

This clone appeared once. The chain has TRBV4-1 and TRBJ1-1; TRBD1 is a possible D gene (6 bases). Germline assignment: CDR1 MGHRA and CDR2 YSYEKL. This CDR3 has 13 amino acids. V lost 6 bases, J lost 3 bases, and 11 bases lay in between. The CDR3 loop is CASSRSGDTEAFF. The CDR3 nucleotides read TGCGCCAGCAGTCGATCAGGGGACACTGAAGCTTTCTTT.

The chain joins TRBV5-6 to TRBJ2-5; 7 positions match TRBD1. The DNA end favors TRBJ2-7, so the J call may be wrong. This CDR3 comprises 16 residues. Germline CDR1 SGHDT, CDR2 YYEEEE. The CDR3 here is CASSFRQGSIPYEQYF. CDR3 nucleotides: TGTGCCAGCAGCTTTCGACAGGGCTCCATCCCCTACGAGCAGTACTTC.

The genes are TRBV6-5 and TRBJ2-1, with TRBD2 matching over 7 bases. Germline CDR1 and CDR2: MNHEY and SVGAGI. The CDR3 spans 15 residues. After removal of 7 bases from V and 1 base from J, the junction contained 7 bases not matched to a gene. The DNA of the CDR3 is TGTGCCAGCACCTGGGCGCGGGGGTCCTACAATGAGCAGTTCTTC. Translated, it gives CASTWARGSYNEQFF.

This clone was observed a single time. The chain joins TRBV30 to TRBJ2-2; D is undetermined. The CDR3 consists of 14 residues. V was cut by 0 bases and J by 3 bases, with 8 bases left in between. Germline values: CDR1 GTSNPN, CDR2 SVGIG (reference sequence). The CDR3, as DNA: TGTGCCTGGAGTGTGGGGTACGACACCGGGGAGCTGTTTTTT. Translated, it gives CAWSVGYDTGELFF.

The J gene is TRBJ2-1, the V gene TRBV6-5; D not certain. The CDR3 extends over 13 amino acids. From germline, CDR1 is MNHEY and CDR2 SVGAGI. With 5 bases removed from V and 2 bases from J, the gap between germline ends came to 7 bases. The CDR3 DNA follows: TGTGCCAGCAGTACTTCTACCTACAATGAGCAGTTCTTC. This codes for CASSTSTYNEQFF.